One and the same sample provided the 21 T cell receptor beta chains below, sequenced in a study of cytomegalovirus exposure and HLA in healthy donors. Use of 60 Vbeta and 13 Jbeta primers characterized the PCR. TCRdb's copy holds only in-frame clones and misses some; the assay was immunoSEQ multiplex PCR. Here the sample spans about 170,000 clones, approximately 70% being singletons. Sequencing was done on a sample of PBMCs. The receptor set was obtained from a man aged 40-55 years in good health and CMV-seropositive.

V and J are TRBV9 and TRBJ2-7; 9 positions match TRBD1. The V segment lost 2 bases and the J segment 2 bases; nucleotides outside the gene matches: 2. Germline values: CDR1 SGDLS, CDR2 YYNGEE. The CDR3 extends over 14 amino acids. This chain's CDR3 is CASSVRDRAYEQYF. In nucleotides, the CDR3 is TGTGCCAGCAGCGTTCGGGACAGGGCCTACGAGCAGTACTTC.

This clone was picked up one time. The chain has TRBV6-6 and TRBJ2-7; TRBD1 agrees at 12 bases. Germline values: CDR1 MNHNY, CDR2 SVGAGI (reference sequence). The V segment lost 9 bases and the J segment 9 bases; nucleotides outside the gene matches: 12. The CDR3 has 14 amino acids. CDR3 sequence reads: CASNAGTGGAGQYF. In nucleotides, the CDR3 is TGTGCCAGTAACGCCGGGACAGGGGGCGCGGGGCAGTACTTC.

The chain couples TRBV19 to TRBJ1-1; D remains unclear. The germline V and J ends were trimmed by 3 bases and 9 bases, with 17 bases remaining between them. Germline loops: CDR1 LNHDA, CDR2 SQIVND (reference sequence). There are 14 residues in the CDR3. CDR3: CASSMFFQRGKAFF. CDR3 nucleotide sequence: TGTGCCAGTAGTATGTTCTTTCAGCGTGGTAAAGCTTTCTTT.

As to this clone: One junction end does not reproduce the germline sequence, and a read error may be involved. The chain recombines TRBV25-1 with TRBJ2-7; 12 bases are a match to TRBD2. Germline CDR1 reads MGHDK; CDR2 reads SYGVNS. The CDR3 is 15 residues long. This chain's CDR3 is CVSSASLAGGPEQYF. The CDR3, as DNA: TGTGTCAGCAGTGCTAGCCTAGCGGGGGGGCCTGAGCAGTACTTC.

This chain uses TRBV27 with TRBJ1-1, with 9 nucleotides matching TRBD1. There are 14 residues in the CDR3. Germline V gene data show CDR1 as MNHEY and CDR2 as SMNVEV (reference sequence). J lost 6 bases, V lost 5 bases, and 7 bases had no gene match. CDR3 DNA: TGTGCCAGCAGTCCGGGACAGGGCCGCGCTGAAGCTTTCTTT. This codes for CASSPGQGRAEAFF.

This chain connects TRBV14 to TRBJ2-5; 13 bases are shared with TRBD2. CDR1 is SGHDN, CDR2 FVKESK, per germline. The CDR3 spans 15 residues. The V and J ends lost 5 bases and 4 bases, in that order; junction bases with no gene match: 4. CDR3 amino acids: CASSSLAGGPETQYF. The CDR3 bases are TGTGCCAGCAGCTCACTAGCGGGGGGGCCAGAGACCCAGTACTTC.

CDR3 sequence reads: CASSLAGASNEQFF. In DNA, the CDR3 is TGTGCCAGCAGCTTAGCGGGAGCGTCCAATGAGCAGTTCTTC. V and J are TRBV7-8 and TRBJ2-1, with D possibly being TRBD2 (5 bases). The germline V gene encodes CDR1 SGHVS and CDR2 FQNEAQ. Trimming took off 0 bases at V and 6 bases at J, with 9 bases between the two ends. The CDR3 is 14 residues long. Looking up the rest from reference TRBV7-8 and TRBJ2-1 gives the full variable domain: GAGVSQSPRYKVAKRGQDVALRCDPISGHVSLFWYQQALGQGPEFLTYFQNEAQLDKSGLPSDRFFAERPEGSVSTLKIQRTQQEDSAVYLCASSLAGASNEQFFGPGTRLTVL.

The genes are TRBV7-2 and TRBJ1-2; 10 bases are shared with TRBD1. The germline CDR1 and CDR2 sequences are SGHTA and FQGNSA. The length of the CDR3 is 15 residues. V lost 5 bases and J lost 7; bases outside the gene matches: 10. CDR3 bases: TGTGCCAGCAGCATACCCGGGACAGGGGCTGCTGGCTACACCTTC. This encodes CASSIPGTGAAGYTF. Complete variable domain (other parts from reference TRBV7-2 and TRBJ1-2): GAGVSQSPSNKVTEKGKDVELRCDPISGHTALYWYRQSLGQGLEFLIYFQGNSAPDKSGLPSDRFSAERTGGSVSTLTIQRTQQEDSAVYLCASSIPGTGAAGYTFGSGTRLTVV.

The J gene is TRBJ2-1, the V gene TRBV14; D is possibly TRBD2 (5 bases). Germline V gives CDR1 SGHDN, CDR2 FVKESK. The V and J ends lost 0 bases and 10 bases respectively, with 10 bases between them. This CDR3 is 13 amino acids long. The chain's CDR3 is CASSQDIRGEQFF. The CDR3 DNA follows: TGTGCCAGCAGCCAAGACATCCGGGGAGAGCAGTTCTTC. Filled out from reference TRBV14 and TRBJ2-1, the complete variable domain reads EAGVTQFPSHSVIEKGQTVTLRCDPISGHDNLYWYRRVMGKEIKFLLHFVKESKQDESGMPNNRFLAERTGGTYSTLKVQPAELEDSGVYFCASSQDIRGEQFFGPGTRLTVL.

The genes are TRBV27 and TRBJ1-6, with D perhaps matching TRBD1 (6 bases). The V gene's germline CDR1 is MNHEY and CDR2 SMNVEV (reference sequence). V was cut by 0 bases and J by 3 bases, with 12 bases left in between. There are 17 residues in the CDR3. The CDR3 nucleotides are TGTGCCAGCAGTTTATCCTGGACGGGACACTATAATTCACCCCTCCACTTT. Protein product: CASSLSWTGHYNSPLHF.

The rearrangement uses TRBV5-1 and TRBJ2-5; 11 nucleotides line up with TRBD2. Germline V lookup: CDR1 SGHRS, CDR2 YFSETQ. The CDR3 is 16 residues long. The V segment lost 4 bases and the J segment 5 bases; nucleotides outside the gene matches: 10. The CDR3 sequence: CASSRTSGGPGETQYF. CDR3 DNA: TGCGCCAGCAGCCGTACTAGCGGGGGCCCGGGGGAGACCCAGTACTTC.

The rearrangement uses TRBV7-9 and TRBJ2-1; D gene ambiguous. CDR1 is SEHNR and CDR2 is FQNEAQ in the germline V gene (reference sequence). The CDR3 extends over 12 amino acids. V was shortened by 7 bases and J by 9 bases, with 13 bases between the two germline ends. The CDR3 DNA follows: TGTGCCAGCATGACTGTTCGCGGTGAGCAGTTCTTC. Translating gives CASMTVRGEQFF.

As DNA, the CDR3 is TGTGCCAGCAGCTCTGCGTCGTACGAGCAGTACTTC. This sequence encodes CASSSASYEQYF. This chain links TRBV7-2 with TRBJ2-7; D gene uncertain. Germline V lookup: CDR1 SGHTA, CDR2 FQGNSA. CDR3 size: 12 residues. The V end lost 4 bases, the J end lost 4 bases, and 8 bases lay between the germline ends.

This clone was seen a few times. V and J are TRBV7-2 and TRBJ1-1; a weak D match, TRBD1 (6 bases). The V end was cut by 1 base, the J end by 3 bases, with 9 bases between. CDR1 is SGHTA and CDR2 is FQGNSA in the germline V gene. This CDR3 region has 14 residues. DNA for the CDR3: TGTGCCAGCAGCTTAGAGGGGGTAGACACTGAAGCTTTCTTT. Protein sequence: CASSLEGVDTEAFF.

The CDR3 region is CASSLSPSGGWLFF. Here the CDR3 DNA reads TGTGCCAGCAGCTTAAGTCCTAGCGGGGGGTGGTTGTTCTTC. The chain links TRBV7-8 to TRBJ2-1; 11 nucleotides match TRBD2. J lost 15 bases, V lost 2 bases, and 9 bases had no gene match. CDR3 size: 14 residues. CDR1 is SGHVS and CDR2 is FQNEAQ in the germline V gene.

V is TRBV6-6 and J is TRBJ2-5, with D perhaps matching TRBD1 (5 bases). V gave up 6 bases and J gave up 5 bases, with 22 bases separating them. The CDR3 extends over 16 amino acids. CDR1 is MNHNY, CDR2 SVGAGI, per germline (reference sequence). The CDR3 loop is CASSTGPKTVFETQYF. The CDR3 nucleotides read TGTGCCAGCAGCACAGGTCCGAAGACAGTTTTCGAGACCCAGTACTTC.

The chain is built from TRBV28 and TRBJ1-5; the D is unclear. Trimming took 4 bases from V and 4 from J, leaving 14 bases between them. Germline CDR1 reads MDHEN; CDR2 reads SYDVKM. CDR3 length: 15 residues. CDR3 loop: CASSYETRDNQPQHF. CDR3 nucleotide sequence: TGTGCCAGCAGTTACGAGACAAGAGATAATCAGCCCCAGCATTTT.

This clone was seen only a few times. V is TRBV4-3 and J is TRBJ2-1, with 7 bases aligning to TRBD2. The CDR3 sequence is 15 residues long. Unmatched junction bases numbered 6, after V lost 0 bases and J lost 7 bases. Germline CDR1 reads LGHNA; CDR2 reads YSLEER. This chain's CDR3 is CASSQDRTRRNEQFF. CDR3 nucleotides: TGCGCCAGCAGCCAAGATCGGACTAGACGGAATGAGCAGTTCTTC.

The chain combines TRBV5-1 with TRBJ1-1; 9 bases match TRBD1. This CDR3 region has 15 residues. V lost 1 base to trimming and J lost 6 bases; unmatched junction nucleotides: 7. Germline V gene sequence: CDR1 SGHRS, CDR2 YFSETQ. The CDR3 DNA follows: TGCGCCAGCAGCTTGTCCGGGACAGGGAATCCTGAAGCTTTCTTT. Translated, it gives CASSLSGTGNPEAFF.

The chain carries TRBV6-5 and TRBJ1-6; D uncertain. Germline CDR1 MNHEY, CDR2 SVGAGI. The CDR3 consists of 14 residues. The ends were cut back, 5 bases at V and 6 bases at J, with 11 bases in the middle. The CDR3: CASSRTNINSPLHF. CDR3 in DNA: TGTGCCAGCAGTCGGACTAACATTAATTCACCCCTCCACTTT.

The rearrangement uses TRBV7-9 and TRBJ1-1, with 8 bases identical to TRBD1. V shed 5 bases and J 6 bases; nucleotides not matched to a gene: 5. Germline assignment: CDR1 SEHNR and CDR2 FQNEAQ (reference sequence). This CDR3 has 13 amino acids. The DNA for the CDR3 is TGTGCCAGCAGCAACACAGGGGGGGCTGAAGCTTTCTTT. This encodes CASSNTGGAEAFF.